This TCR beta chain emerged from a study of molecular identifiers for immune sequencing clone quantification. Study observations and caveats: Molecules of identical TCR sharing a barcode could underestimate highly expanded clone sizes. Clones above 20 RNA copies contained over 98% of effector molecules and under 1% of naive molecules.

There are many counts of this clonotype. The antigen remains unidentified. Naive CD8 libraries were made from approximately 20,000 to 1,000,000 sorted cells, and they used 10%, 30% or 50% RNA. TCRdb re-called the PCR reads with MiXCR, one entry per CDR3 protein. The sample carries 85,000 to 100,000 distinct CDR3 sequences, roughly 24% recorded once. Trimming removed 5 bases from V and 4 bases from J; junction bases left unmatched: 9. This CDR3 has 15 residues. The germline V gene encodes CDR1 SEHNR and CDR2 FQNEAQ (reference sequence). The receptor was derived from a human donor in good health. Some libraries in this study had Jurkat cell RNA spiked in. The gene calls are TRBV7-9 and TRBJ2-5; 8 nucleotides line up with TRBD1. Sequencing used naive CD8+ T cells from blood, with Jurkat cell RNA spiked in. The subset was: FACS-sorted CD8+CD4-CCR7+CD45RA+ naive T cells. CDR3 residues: CASSQRQGTAETQYF. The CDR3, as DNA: TGTGCCAGCAGCCAACGACAGGGGACCGCAGAGACCCAGTACTTC. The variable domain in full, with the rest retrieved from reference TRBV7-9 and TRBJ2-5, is DTGVSQNPRHKITKRGQNVTFRCDPISEHNRLYWYRQTLGQGPEFLTYFQNEAQLEKSRLLSDRFSAERPKGSFSTLEIQRTEQGDSAMYLCASSQRQGTAETQYFGPGTRLLVL.